One TCR beta chain is described in this entry. This sample is drawn from a study of T cell changes during pregnancy in multiple sclerosis. Trimming removed 4 bases at V and 5 bases at J, with 16 bases between. This CDR3 has 15 amino acids. Germline CDR1 SGHNT, CDR2 YYREEE (reference sequence). Method: immunoSEQ multiplex PCR; TCRdb's copy keeps in-frame clones and lacks some. The profile shows more than 55,000 clones, less than 95% of them singletons. The clonotype originates from a female donor in good health, enrolled as a control in a pregnancy study. The chain uses TRBV5-4 and TRBJ2-1, with TRBD2 as a possible D gene (6 bases). The material sequenced was peripheral blood, taken after pregnancy. CDR3 in amino acids: CASSPTGSLDNEQFF. DNA for the CDR3: TGTGCCAGCAGCCCAACCGGGAGTTTGGACAATGAGCAGTTCTTC.